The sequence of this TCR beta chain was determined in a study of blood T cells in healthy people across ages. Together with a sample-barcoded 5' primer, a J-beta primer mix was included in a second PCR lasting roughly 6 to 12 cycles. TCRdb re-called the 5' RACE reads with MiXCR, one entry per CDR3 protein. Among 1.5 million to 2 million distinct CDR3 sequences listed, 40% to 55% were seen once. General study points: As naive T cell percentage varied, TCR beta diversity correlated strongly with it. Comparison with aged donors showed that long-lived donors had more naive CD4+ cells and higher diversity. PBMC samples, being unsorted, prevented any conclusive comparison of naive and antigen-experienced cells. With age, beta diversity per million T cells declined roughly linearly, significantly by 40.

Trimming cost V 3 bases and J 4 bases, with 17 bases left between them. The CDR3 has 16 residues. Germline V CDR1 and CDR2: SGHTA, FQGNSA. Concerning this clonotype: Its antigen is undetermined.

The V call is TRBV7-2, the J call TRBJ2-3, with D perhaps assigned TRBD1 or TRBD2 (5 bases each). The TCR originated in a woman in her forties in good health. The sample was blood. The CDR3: CASSLGTAYPSDTQYF. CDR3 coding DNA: TGTGCCAGCAGCTTGGGGACGGCCTACCCTTCAGATACGCAGTATTTT.